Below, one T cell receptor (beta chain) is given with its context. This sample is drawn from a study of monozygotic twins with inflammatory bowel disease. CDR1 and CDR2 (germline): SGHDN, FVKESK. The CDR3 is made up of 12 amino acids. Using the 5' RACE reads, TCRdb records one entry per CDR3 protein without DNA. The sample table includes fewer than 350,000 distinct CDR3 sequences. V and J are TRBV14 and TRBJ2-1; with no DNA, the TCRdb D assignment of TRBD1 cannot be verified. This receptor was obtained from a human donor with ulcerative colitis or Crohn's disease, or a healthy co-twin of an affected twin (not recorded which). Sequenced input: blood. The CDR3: CASSQGQLKQFF.